This T cell receptor beta chain was captured by sequencing in a study of blood T cells in healthy people across ages. Sample-barcoded 5' priming and a J-beta primer mix drove a second PCR of about 6 to 12 cycles. TCRdb re-called the 5' RACE reads with MiXCR, one entry per CDR3 protein. The table has hundreds of thousands of distinct CDR3 sequences, less than 60% seen once; the top ten hold 15% to 20%. With V trimmed by 4 bases and J by 8 bases, 3 bases remained unmatched. The CDR3 runs to 13 residues. The V gene's germline CDR1 is SQVTM and CDR2 ANQGSEA. This TCR was sampled from a man at least 80 years old in good health. What was sequenced was blood. The chain uses TRBV29-1 and TRBJ2-1, with TRBD2 matching 12 bases. DNA of the CDR3: TGCAGCGTTGGACTAGCGGGAGCCGATGAGCAGTTCTTC. Protein: CSVGLAGADEQFF.